This T cell receptor beta chain was captured in a study of blood T cell repertoires in COVID-19 (dated by TCRdb to about 2020). Notes on the research overall: Samples from collaborators originated in the United States, Italy and Spain and spanned both the acute and convalescent phases of COVID-19. The prospective study material was composed of cDNA or gDNA derived from T cells, B-cell-depleted T cells, or PBMCs. Subjects who had been exposed to COVID-19, were actively infected with it, or had recovered from it provided the deeply sampled blood TCRbeta repertoires that made up the dataset. A freely available public database, intended as a resource for researchers studying the immune response to SARS-CoV-2, is where the repertoires were released. Samples were obtained from the ongoing ImmuneRACE study (first 160 participants) and from over a thousand subjects provided by 6 global collaborators. Nearly every sample came with metadata listing a de-identified subject ID, COVID-19 status, age in years and sex. Where available, HLA class I and class II types were taken from metadata supplied by the sample provider and were not determined by assay-based typing.

The research as a whole found: How much clinical and demographic metadata was included differed by source and by participant, and the metadata was provided uncurated.

As for this clone: No antigen is known for it. Base qualities are not at hand, and no much larger clone is one base apart.

Collaborating institutions collected whole blood in K2EDTA tubes following their own protocols. Collaborator samples were shipped for TCRbeta analysis as frozen whole blood, isolated PBMCs, or DNA extracted from either sample type. TCRbeta CDR3 regions were amplified from genomic DNA using the immunoSEQ Assay, a bias-controlled multiplex PCR. The study's own analysis went as follows. The number of nucleated cells in each sample was estimated by amplification of reference gene primers within the assay. To quantify the absolute abundance of each unique TCRbeta CDR3 rearrangement, sequence reads were collapsed and filtered. Productive Simpson clonality was computed per sample as the square root of Simpson's diversity index over productive rearrangements. TCRdb obtained this table from immuneACCESS and retained in-frame rearrangements with V and J assigned. These tables miss some clones; where compared with another copy, unresolved V genes account for less than half of the shortfall, and the remainder is unexplained. The V and J calls and clone size are taken from that table; D and trimming were inferred from the DNA. Counted in this sample were hundreds of thousands of clones; 65% to 90% of them appeared once. In total, the top ten clones hold 13% of the sample.

Including cysteine and phenylalanine, the CDR3 has 15 amino acids. Just CDR3 DNA is preserved here, 45 bases in frame from base 1. For CDR1 and CDR2, the germline V gene lists MNHEY and SVGAGI. V and J are trimmed by 6 bases and 5 bases, and the gene matches miss 8 bases of the junction. Material: peripheral blood. The rearranged segments are TRBV6-5 and TRBJ2-7; TRBD1 aligns with 12 central bases. The clonotype originates from a human donor in a cohort sampled during active COVID-19. The CDR3 protein: CASSAPGTGGNEQYF. The nucleotide sequence reads as follows: TGTGCCAGCAGCGCTCCCGGGACAGGGGGCAACGAGCAGTACTTC.